This T cell receptor beta chain was identified during a study of Graves' ophthalmopathy and Graves' hyperthyroidism. Findings and limits, study-wide: A 13-signature model separated ophthalmopathy from stable hyperthyroidism, just over 85% sensitivity, 81.08% specificity.

Amplified TCR beta CDR3 regions were obtained using RNA transcripts as template. HTBI-primed first-round RT-PCR preceded second-round multiplex PCR. In TCRdb, the multiplex PCR reads were re-called with MiXCR into one record per CDR3 protein. The sample holds about 400,000 distinct CDR3 sequences; around 19% are singletons and the top ten take about 1.4%. The CDR3 is 13 residues long. Trimming left V 3 bases short and J 1 base short, with 6 bases between. In donors with ophthalmopathy, activity was moderate-to-severe, with CAS ≥3, NOSPECS ≥4 and duration under 3 months. Clinical symptoms, serum thyroxine, TRAb, thyroid ultrasound and orbital computed tomography were relied on for diagnosis. The source of the PBMCs was over 8.5 ml of fresh peripheral blood. This clonotype was seen ten or more times. The antigen is not known.

The rearrangement joins TRBV12-3 or TRBV12-4 to TRBJ1-1; D is unresolved. The TCR sequence derives from a woman between 18 and 29 years old with Graves' ophthalmopathy. The sequencing sample was made of peripheral blood. The CDR3 here is CASSLNRNTEAFF. For the CDR3, the DNA is TGTGCCAGCAGTTTGAACCGGAACACTGAAGCTTTCTTT.